This is a list of T cell receptor beta chains from one sample in a study of patients and donors after allogeneic stem cell transplantation. TCRdb re-called the RT-PCR reads with MiXCR, one entry per CDR3 protein. Among about a million distinct CDR3 sequences listed, approximately 18% were seen once. Sequenced input: blood, either unsorted or a sorted T cell fraction (not recorded which). Receptor source: a human donor who was either an allogeneic HSCT recipient or a stem cell or donor lymphocyte infusion donor (not recorded which). It is not recorded whose cells these are; they may come from a transplant donor. CDR3s include the opening cysteine and the closing phenylalanine or tryptophan. The D gene is left open where the match is weak. Clone size appears in some rows only: once, few, many, or a class for an expanded clone.

D gene: -; clone size: -; V gene: TRBV5-4; J gene: TRBJ2-7; CDR3 protein: CASSSRTSGHEQYF; CDR3 DNA: TGTGCCAGCAGCTCGCGGACATCCGGCCACGAGCAGTACTTC
D gene: TRBD2; clone size: many; V gene: TRBV29-1; J gene: TRBJ2-1; CDR3 protein: CSVDPLGSGKYNEQFF; CDR3 DNA: TGCAGCGTTGACCCCCTGGGTAGCGGGAAATACAATGAGCAGTTCTTC
D gene: -; clone size: -; V gene: TRBV24-1; J gene: TRBJ1-2; CDR3 protein: CATAPSGTNYGYTF; CDR3 DNA: TGTGCCACCGCACCTTCCGGGACAAACTATGGCTACACCTTC
D gene: TRBD1; clone size: few; V gene: TRBV5-1; J gene: TRBJ1-3; CDR3 protein: CASSGTTGGSGNTIYF; CDR3 DNA: TGCGCCAGCAGCGGAACGACAGGGGGCTCTGGAAACACCATATATTTT
D gene: -; clone size: -; V gene: TRBV11-3; J gene: TRBJ2-1; CDR3 protein: CAVGIDEQFF; CDR3 DNA: TGTGCCGTTGGAATAGATGAGCAGTTCTTC
D gene: -; clone size: -; V gene: TRBV4-3; J gene: TRBJ1-2; CDR3 protein: CASSQAAAGHYGYTF; CDR3 DNA: TGCGCCAGCAGCCAAGCGGCGGCGGGACACTATGGCTACACCTTC
D gene: -; clone size: few; V gene: TRBV9; J gene: TRBJ2-5; CDR3 protein: CASSPGDEVRQTQYF; CDR3 DNA: TGTGCCAGCAGCCCTGGGGACGAGGTTAGGCAGACCCAGTACTTC
D gene: TRBD1; clone size: -; V gene: TRBV4-3; J gene: TRBJ2-7; CDR3 protein: CASSQEPDRGGGEQYF; CDR3 DNA: TGCGCCAGCAGCCAAGAACCGGACAGGGGCGGGGGCGAGCAGTACTTC
D gene: -; clone size: -; V gene: TRBV4-3; J gene: TRBJ1-2; CDR3 protein: CASSRDPQVSYGYTF; CDR3 DNA: TGCGCCAGCAGTCGGGATCCTCAGGTTTCCTATGGCTACACCTTC
D gene: TRBD1; clone size: few; V gene: TRBV5-1; J gene: TRBJ1-4; CDR3 protein: CASSSTGTVNEKLFF; CDR3 DNA: TGCGCCAGCAGCTCAACCGGGACAGTTAATGAAAAACTGTTTTTT
D gene: -; clone size: few; V gene: TRBV5-5; J gene: TRBJ2-1; CDR3 protein: CASSPPDANEQFF; CDR3 DNA: TGTGCCAGCAGCCCGCCGGACGCAAATGAGCAGTTCTTC
D gene: -; clone size: few; V gene: TRBV5-1; J gene: TRBJ2-7; CDR3 protein: CASSSDSFQYEQYF; CDR3 DNA: TGCGCCAGCAGCTCTGACAGTTTCCAATACGAGCAGTACTTC
D gene: TRBD2; clone size: few; V gene: TRBV12-3/TRBV12-4; J gene: TRBJ2-1; CDR3 protein: CASTTSGGGNEQFF; CDR3 DNA: TGTGCCAGCACCACTAGCGGGGGGGGAAATGAGCAGTTCTTC
D gene: -; clone size: -; V gene: TRBV20-1; J gene: TRBJ1-1; CDR3 protein: CSAGHTEAFF; CDR3 DNA: TGCAGTGCAGGCCACACTGAAGCTTTCTTT
D gene: -; clone size: many; V gene: TRBV12-3/TRBV12-4; J gene: TRBJ2-1; CDR3 protein: CASSKIGYDEQFF; CDR3 DNA: TGTGCCAGCAGTAAAATTGGGTACGATGAGCAGTTCTTC
D gene: TRBD2; clone size: few; V gene: TRBV5-6; J gene: TRBJ2-3; CDR3 protein: CASSLVFGLAADTQYF; CDR3 DNA: TGTGCCAGCAGCTTGGTTTTTGGGCTAGCGGCAGATACGCAGTATTTT
D gene: -; clone size: -; V gene: TRBV5-1; J gene: TRBJ2-3; CDR3 protein: CASSVTSGGGTDTQYF; CDR3 DNA: TGCGCCAGCAGCGTGACTTCTGGTGGGGGCACAGATACGCAGTATTTT
D gene: -; clone size: -; V gene: TRBV24-1; J gene: TRBJ2-2; CDR3 protein: CAIVPGELFF; CDR3 DNA: TGTGCCATCGTGCCCGGGGAGCTGTTTTTT
D gene: -; clone size: -; V gene: TRBV6-5; J gene: TRBJ2-7; CDR3 protein: CASSYAGTQYEQYF; CDR3 DNA: TGTGCCAGCAGTTACGCGGGGACACAATACGAGCAGTACTTC
D gene: -; clone size: few; V gene: TRBV5-6; J gene: TRBJ2-1; CDR3 protein: CASSPSEVHYNEQFF; CDR3 DNA: TGTGCCAGCAGCCCTTCAGAGGTCCACTACAATGAGCAGTTCTTC
D gene: -; clone size: -; V gene: TRBV20-1; J gene: TRBJ2-4; CDR3 protein: CSARTVAKNIQYF; CDR3 DNA: TGCAGTGCTAGAACCGTAGCCAAAAACATTCAGTACTTC
D gene: TRBD2; clone size: few; V gene: TRBV4-1; J gene: TRBJ2-3; CDR3 protein: CASSPFGLASDTQYF; CDR3 DNA: TGCGCCAGCAGCCCATTTGGACTAGCGTCAGATACGCAGTATTTT
D gene: -; clone size: -; V gene: TRBV5-1; J gene: TRBJ2-7; CDR3 protein: CASSLPDREQYF; CDR3 DNA: TGCGCCAGCAGCTTGCCAGATCGCGAGCAGTACTTC
D gene: -; clone size: -; V gene: TRBV24-1; J gene: TRBJ1-1; CDR3 protein: CATSDEGGTEAFF; CDR3 DNA: TGTGCCACCAGTGATGAAGGGGGCACTGAAGCTTTCTTT
D gene: TRBD2; clone size: many; V gene: TRBV3-1; J gene: TRBJ2-3; CDR3 protein: CASSQSPRSGKLPDTQYF; CDR3 DNA: TGTGCCAGCAGCCAGAGTCCCAGGAGCGGGAAGTTACCAGATACGCAGTATTTT
D gene: TRBD2; clone size: -; V gene: TRBV20-1; J gene: TRBJ2-7; CDR3 protein: CSASGRAAYEQYF; CDR3 DNA: TGCAGTGCGTCGGGGAGGGCCGCGTACGAGCAGTACTTC
D gene: -; clone size: -; V gene: TRBV20-1; J gene: TRBJ2-5; CDR3 protein: CSASGAQGRETQYF; CDR3 DNA: TGCAGTGCCTCAGGGGCTCAGGGCCGAGAGACCCAGTACTTC
D gene: -; clone size: few; V gene: TRBV6-5; J gene: TRBJ2-5; CDR3 protein: CASSYLGGEAQYF; CDR3 DNA: TGTGCCAGCAGTTATTTAGGCGGGGAGGCCCAGTACTTC
D gene: -; clone size: few; V gene: TRBV24-1; J gene: TRBJ2-2; CDR3 protein: CAARSGASGELFF; CDR3 DNA: TGTGCCGCGAGGAGCGGTGCCTCCGGGGAGCTGTTTTTT
D gene: -; clone size: few; V gene: TRBV6-1; J gene: TRBJ2-2; CDR3 protein: CASSEGQGRIATGELFF; CDR3 DNA: TGTGCCAGCAGTGAAGGGCAGGGGCGGATCGCAACCGGGGAGCTGTTTTTT
D gene: TRBD1; clone size: -; V gene: TRBV7-9; J gene: TRBJ2-5; CDR3 protein: CASSGTGISITETQYF; CDR3 DNA: TGTGCCAGCTCAGGGACAGGAATATCGATAACGGAGACCCAGTACTTC
D gene: TRBD2; clone size: -; V gene: TRBV25-1; J gene: TRBJ2-1; CDR3 protein: CASTGRVISGGNEQFF; CDR3 DNA: TGTGCCAGCACGGGGCGCGTAATTAGCGGGGGAAATGAGCAGTTCTTC
D gene: -; clone size: -; V gene: TRBV20-1; J gene: TRBJ2-5; CDR3 protein: CSARDRSNDYRIQETQYF; CDR3 DNA: TGCAGTGCTAGAGATCGCTCGAACGACTACCGAATCCAAGAGACCCAGTACTTC
D gene: -; clone size: many; V gene: TRBV7-2; J gene: TRBJ2-4; CDR3 protein: CASSLDTNIQYF; CDR3 DNA: TGTGCCAGCAGCCTTGACACAAACATTCAGTACTTC
D gene: TRBD1; clone size: -; V gene: TRBV7-9; J gene: TRBJ2-7; CDR3 protein: CASSEWLGQGAHEQYF; CDR3 DNA: TGTGCCAGCAGCGAATGGCTAGGACAGGGGGCTCACGAGCAGTACTTC
D gene: -; clone size: -; V gene: TRBV15; J gene: TRBJ1-5; CDR3 protein: CATSDQGQPQHF; CDR3 DNA: TGTGCCACCAGCGACCAGGGTCAGCCCCAGCATTTT
D gene: -; clone size: -; V gene: TRBV7-8; J gene: TRBJ2-7; CDR3 protein: CASSRTDRSSYEQYF; CDR3 DNA: TGTGCCAGCAGCCGGACAGACCGGAGCTCCTACGAGCAGTACTTC
D gene: -; clone size: -; V gene: TRBV6-1; J gene: TRBJ2-5; CDR3 protein: CASSPRDIGGTQYF; CDR3 DNA: TGTGCCAGCAGTCCCCGGGACATTGGCGGGACCCAGTACTTC
D gene: TRBD1; clone size: few; V gene: TRBV5-6; J gene: TRBJ2-2; CDR3 protein: CASSGTAGELFF; CDR3 DNA: TGTGCCAGCAGTGGGACAGCCGGGGAGCTGTTTTTT
D gene: -; clone size: -; V gene: TRBV15; J gene: TRBJ2-7; CDR3 protein: CATSSEGEYEQYF; CDR3 DNA: TGTGCCACCAGTTCGGAGGGAGAGTACGAGCAGTACTTC
D gene: TRBD1; clone size: -; V gene: TRBV19; J gene: TRBJ1-1; CDR3 protein: CASSIVGTGNTEAFF; CDR3 DNA: TGTGCCAGTAGTATAGTCGGGACAGGGAACACTGAAGCTTTCTTT